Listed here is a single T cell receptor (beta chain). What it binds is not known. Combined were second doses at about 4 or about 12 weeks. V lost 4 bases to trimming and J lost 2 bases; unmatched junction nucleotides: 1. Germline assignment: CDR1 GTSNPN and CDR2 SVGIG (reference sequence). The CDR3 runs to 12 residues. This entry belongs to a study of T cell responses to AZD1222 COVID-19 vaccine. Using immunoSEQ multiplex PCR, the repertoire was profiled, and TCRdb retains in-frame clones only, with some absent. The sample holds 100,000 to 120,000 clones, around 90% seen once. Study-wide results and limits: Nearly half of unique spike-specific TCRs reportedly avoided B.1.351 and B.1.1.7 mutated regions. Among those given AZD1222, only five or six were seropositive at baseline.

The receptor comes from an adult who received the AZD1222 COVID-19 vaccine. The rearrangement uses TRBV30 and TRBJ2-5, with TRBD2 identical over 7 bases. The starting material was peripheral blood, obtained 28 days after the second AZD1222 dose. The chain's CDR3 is CAWTSGQETQYF. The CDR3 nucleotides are TGTGCCTGGACTAGCGGACAAGAGACCCAGTACTTC.